A selection of T cell receptor beta chains follows, all from one sample in a study of CD8+CD57+ T cells in acquired aplastic anemia. TCRdb re-called the reads with MiXCR, one entry per CDR3 protein. The sample records roughly 160,000 distinct CDR3 sequences, around half being singletons. Sequencing input: sorted CD4+, CD8+, or CD8+CD57+ T cells (not recorded which) from PBMCs. These receptors came from a human donor with aplastic anemia. Both conserved end residues are part of each CDR3. The D gene is left open where the match is weak. Some rows mark clone size as missing; the rest say once, few, many or name a class of expanded clone.

D	J	V	size	CDR3	DNA
.	TRBJ2-5	TRBV7-2	.	CASSSAMETQYF	TGTGCCAGCAGCTCCGCCATGGAGACCCAGTACTTC
.	TRBJ1-1	TRBV6-2/TRBV6-3	many	CASSLPRGRGTEAFF	TGTGCCAGCAGCCTACCAAGAGGGCGCGGAACTGAAGCTTTCTTT
TRBD1	TRBJ2-7	TRBV6-1	many	CASSALQGQGYEQYF	TGTGCCAGCAGTGCCCTTCAGGGACAGGGCTACGAGCAGTACTTC
.	TRBJ1-1	TRBV29-1	many	CSGGVAIGELVF	TGCAGCGGGGGAGTTGCTATAGGGGAGCTTGTATTT
.	TRBJ1-1	TRBV28	few	CASIATGVAGGEAFF	TGTGCCAGCATTGCGACTGGGGTCGCCGGGGGTGAAGCTTTCTTT
.	TRBJ1-5	TRBV4-1	once	CASSRTYIGGDQPQHF	TGCGCCAGTAGCCGCACTTATATAGGTGGTGATCAGCCCCAGCATTTT
.	TRBJ2-1	TRBV19	.	CASSMGPSPHF	TGTGCCAGTAGTATGGGACCCTCCCCCCACTTC
TRBD1	TRBJ2-2	TRBV24-1	.	CATSAGGVGELFF	TGTGCCACCAGTGCAGGGGGTGTCGGGGAGCTGTTTTTT
.	TRBJ1-2	TRBV24-1	many	CATSDSGRGYTF	TGTGCCACCAGTGATTCTGGGCGAGGCTACACCTTC
.	TRBJ2-7	TRBV6-5	many	CASSYNEGIGEQYF	TGTGCCAGCAGTTACAATGAGGGGATTGGGGAGCAGTACTTC
.	TRBJ1-1	TRBV15	.	CATSRVGSDTEAFF	TGTGCCACCAGCAGAGTGGGGAGCGACACTGAAGCTTTCTTT
TRBD2	TRBJ2-1	TRBV7-2	many	CASSSLADNEQFF	TGTGCCAGCAGCTCACTAGCGGACAATGAGCAGTTCTTC
TRBD1	TRBJ2-1	TRBV5-5	many	CASSIAGGVSFF	TGTGCCAGCAGCATAGCAGGGGGCGTTTCGTTCTTC
.	TRBJ2-3	TRBV5-1	.	CASKVLDTQYF	TGCGCCAGCAAAGTCCTAGATACGCAGTATTTT
.	TRBJ2-3	TRBV15	.	CATSAVALSTDTQYF	TGTGCCACCAGCGCAGTAGCGTTGAGCACAGATACGCAGTATTTT
.	TRBJ2-1	TRBV7-9	many	CASSFTDEQFF	TGTGCCAGCAGCTTTACGGATGAGCAGTTCTTC
TRBD1	TRBJ1-4	TRBV15	.	CATSRDLGTGSGKLFF	TGTGCCACCAGCAGAGACCTCGGGACAGGGAGTGGAAAACTGTTTTTT
TRBD2	TRBJ2-7	TRBV7-2	many	CASSLAQASGAQSYEQYF	TGTGCCAGCAGCTTAGCGCAGGCTAGCGGAGCCCAATCCTACGAGCAGTACTTC
.	TRBJ2-1	TRBV6-6	many	CASNGGVGMEQFF	TGTGCCAGCAATGGGGGCGTAGGTATGGAGCAGTTCTTC
.	TRBJ2-2	TRBV20-1	many	CSTGTANTGGLFF	TGCAGTACCGGGACAGCGAACACCGGGGGGCTGTTTTTT
.	TRBJ1-1	TRBV20-1	many	CSAVWPAEAFF	TGCAGTGCAGTATGGCCTGCGGAAGCTTTCTTT
.	TRBJ2-7	TRBV24-1	once	CATSDLRSGLVEQYF	TGTGCCACCAGTGATTTACGCTCCGGGTTGGTCGAGCAGTACTTC
.	TRBJ1-4	TRBV25-1	.	CASSDTGRANEKLFF	TGTGCCAGCAGTGATACTGGAAGGGCTAATGAAAAACTGTTTTTT
TRBD1	TRBJ1-6	TRBV27	many	CASRRDRGLYNSPLHF	TGTGCCAGCAGAAGGGACAGGGGCCTTTATAATTCACCCCTCCACTTT
.	TRBJ2-1	TRBV14	.	CASSNQHNEQFF	TGTGCCAGCAGCAACCAGCACAATGAGCAGTTCTTC
.	TRBJ1-5	TRBV5-1	many	CASSLEGPNQPQHF	TGCGCCAGCAGCTTGGAGGGGCCCAATCAGCCCCAGCATTTT
TRBD2	TRBJ2-1	TRBV10-3	many	CAISLIAGGYSHNEQFF	TGTGCCATCAGTTTGATAGCGGGAGGGTATTCCCACAATGAGCAGTTCTTC
TRBD1	TRBJ1-5	TRBV15	many	CATSRKDRGSNQPQHF	TGTGCCACCAGCAGGAAGGACAGGGGTAGCAATCAGCCCCAGCATTTT
.	TRBJ1-5	TRBV20-1	.	CSASEYVGSNQPQHF	TGCAGTGCTAGTGAATACGTGGGTAGCAATCAGCCCCAGCATTTT
.	TRBJ2-1	TRBV20-1	.	CSARRDTNEQFF	TGCAGTGCTAGACGGGACACCAATGAGCAGTTCTTC
TRBD2	TRBJ2-7	TRBV2	.	CASIKGLTNYEQYF	TGTGCCAGCATCAAGGGACTAACTAATTACGAGCAGTACTTC
.	TRBJ1-1	TRBV20-1	many	CSARDAGSVAEAFF	TGCAGTGCTAGAGATGCAGGGTCAGTCGCTGAAGCTTTCTTT
.	TRBJ1-2	TRBV14	many	CASSQDSGGYGYTF	TGTGCCAGCAGCCAAGACAGTGGGGGGTATGGCTACACCTTC
.	TRBJ1-2	TRBV6-1	many	CASSSLADYGYTF	TGTGCCAGCAGTTCCTTAGCCGACTATGGCTACACCTTC
TRBD1	TRBJ1-4	TRBV20-1	once	CSAVRTGGDEKLFF	TGCAGTGCTGTTCGGACAGGGGGCGATGAAAAACTGTTTTTT
TRBD2	TRBJ2-3	TRBV7-9	.	CASRDSGGAGTDTQYF	TGTGCCAGTAGGGATAGCGGGGGGGCCGGCACAGATACGCAGTATTTT
.	TRBJ1-5	TRBV6-1	few	CAIKEDEPQHF	TGTGCCATCAAGGAAGACGAGCCCCAGCATTTT
.	TRBJ2-1	TRBV7-8	many	CASSLSLSSHEQFF	TGTGCCAGCAGCTTAAGTCTCAGCAGCCATGAGCAGTTCTTC
.	TRBJ2-1	TRBV15	.	CATSRPSNPSLSYNEQFF	TGTGCCACCAGCAGACCTAGCAATCCGTCTCTGTCCTACAATGAGCAGTTCTTC
.	TRBJ2-5	TRBV6-5	many	CASSQTVQETQYF	TGTGCCAGCAGTCAAACAGTCCAAGAGACCCAGTACTTC
.	TRBJ2-3	TRBV20-1	many	CSANQLDVGDTQYF	TGCAGTGCTAACCAACTAGACGTGGGAGATACGCAGTATTTT
TRBD1	TRBJ2-7	TRBV2	.	CASSLRTGGVYEQYF	TGTGCCAGCAGTTTGCGGACAGGGGGCGTTTACGAGCAGTACTTC
TRBD2	TRBJ2-1	TRBV3-1	.	CASSQDSPGGHRNEQFF	TGTGCCAGCAGCCAAGACTCGCCGGGGGGTCATCGTAATGAGCAGTTCTTC
.	TRBJ2-7	TRBV19	.	CASSIATGTDYEQYF	TGTGCCAGTAGTATAGCCACCGGGACCGACTACGAGCAGTACTTC
TRBD2	TRBJ2-4	TRBV28	once	CASSPLPGTSGSRNIQYF	TGTGCCAGCAGCCCATTGCCGGGGACTAGCGGATCAAGAAACATTCAGTACTTC
TRBD1	TRBJ2-7	TRBV7-6	.	CASSIRTGLGYEQYF	TGTGCCAGCAGCATCAGGACAGGGCTCGGCTACGAGCAGTACTTC
.	TRBJ2-7	TRBV7-2	.	CASSLGGATYEQYF	TGTGCCAGCAGCTTAGGCGGGGCGACCTACGAGCAGTACTTC
TRBD1	TRBJ2-7	TRBV24-1	many	CATSDPDRGDEQYF	TGTGCCACCAGTGACCCGGACAGGGGGGACGAGCAGTACTTC
.	TRBJ1-1	TRBV20-1	.	CSARLSMSSTEAFF	TGCAGTGCTAGGTTAAGCATGTCATCCACTGAAGCTTTCTTT
.	TRBJ2-3	TRBV7-6	.	CASSVGGNTQYF	TGTGCCAGCAGCGTAGGGGGAAATACGCAGTATTTT